This passage covers 12 T cell receptor beta chains from one sample sequenced in a study of graft-versus-host responses after intestinal transplantation. Assay used: immunoSEQ multiplex PCR; TCRdb lists only in-frame clones, some missing. The profile shows tens of thousands of clones, 80% to 95% of them singletons. Source: PBMCs, taken 750 to 850 days after a first intestinal transplant, on the day of a second. These TCRs come from a human patient who received an intestinal transplant, so some T cells may come from the graft donor.

The genes are TRBV6-5 and TRBJ2-7, with 7 bases that match TRBD2. The length of the CDR3 is 15 residues. Germline assignment: CDR1 MNHEY and CDR2 SVGAGI. V dropped 5 bases and J dropped 5; count of bases not matched to a gene: 12. The CDR3 sequence: CASSRPGRVGHEQYF. CDR3 DNA sequence: TGTGCCAGCAGTCGCCCGGGGAGGGTCGGGCACGAGCAGTACTTC.

The chain links TRBV27 to TRBJ2-7; the match to TRBD2 covers 13 bases. With 4 bases clipped from V and 5 bases from J, the junction kept 11 bases outside the gene matches. This CDR3 is 17 amino acids long. Germline V gene lookup returns CDR1 MNHEY and CDR2 SMNVEV (reference sequence). DNA of the CDR3: TGTGCCAGCAGTTCAACCGGACTAGCGGGAGTATGGGACGAGCAGTACTTC. It translates to CASSSTGLAGVWDEQYF.

J is TRBJ1-1 and V is TRBV30; D is unresolved. Trimming shortened V by 4 bases and J by 0 bases, and 18 bases separated the two germline ends. The CDR3 loop spans 16 amino acids. The germline V gene encodes CDR1 GTSNPN and CDR2 SVGIG (reference sequence). CDR3 bases: TGTGCCTGGAAAACACCCCTTTGGAGCATGAACACTGAAGCTTTCTTT. This translates into CAWKTPLWSMNTEAFF.

J is TRBJ2-2 and V is TRBV19, with D perhaps TRBD2 (6 bases). Germline lookup yields CDR1 LNHDA and CDR2 SQIVND (reference sequence). The CDR3 totals 15 residues. Trimming cost V 6 bases and J 1 base, with 12 bases left between them. The CDR3 coding sequence is TGTGCCAGTAGAGAAGGCGGGGTGAACACCGGGGAGCTGTTTTTT. Protein: CASREGGVNTGELFF.

The V call is TRBV25-1, the J call TRBJ1-1; a possible D gene is TRBD1 (5 bases). V gave up 2 bases and J gave up 3 bases, with 7 bases separating them. Germline V gene lookup returns CDR1 MGHDK and CDR2 SYGVNS. The CDR3 contains 13 residues. Here the CDR3 DNA reads TGTGCCAGCAGTGAAGGGGGAGACACTGAAGCTTTCTTT. Translated, it gives CASSEGGDTEAFF.

The gene calls are TRBV6-5 and TRBJ1-4; 9 bases line up with TRBD1. The CDR3 totals 14 residues. Per the germline V gene, CDR1 is MNHEY and CDR2 is SVGAGI. The ends lost 5 bases at V and 6 bases at J; junction bases unmatched: 4. In DNA form, the CDR3 reads TGTGCCAGCAGTGCCGGGACAGGGTATGAAAAACTGTTTTTT. Translating gives CASSAGTGYEKLFF.

V is TRBV7-9 and J is TRBJ1-5, with D possibly being TRBD1 (6 bases). Deletions cut 3 bases from V and 2 bases from J, with 14 bases between. This CDR3 is built from 16 residues. Per germline, CDR1 SEHNR and CDR2 FQNEAQ (reference sequence). The CDR3 DNA reads TGTGCCAGCAGCTTGGTCGAGACAGGAGGCAATCAGCCCCAGCATTTT. Translated, it gives CASSLVETGGNQPQHF.

The chain joins TRBV5-1 to TRBJ1-5; unclear D gene. The CDR3 is made up of 15 amino acids. V shed 1 base and J shed 0 bases, with 8 bases lying between them. Germline V gene sequence: CDR1 SGHRS, CDR2 YFSETQ. CDR3 nucleotide sequence: TGCGCCAGCAGCTTGTTAGGGATTAGCAATCAGCCCCAGCATTTT. This translates into CASSLLGISNQPQHF.

The chain employs TRBV7-9 and TRBJ1-1; weak D call: TRBD1 (6 bases). This CDR3 has 15 amino acids. Trimming cost V 3 bases and J 6 bases, with 17 bases left between them. Germline CDR1 reads SEHNR; CDR2 reads FQNEAQ (reference sequence). The CDR3 sequence: CASSFPPQGGAEAFF. CDR3 bases: TGTGCCAGCAGCTTTCCACCACAGGGAGGCGCTGAAGCTTTCTTT.

The rearrangement joins TRBV7-6 to TRBJ1-1; D gene ambiguous. Germline V gene sequence: CDR1 SGHVS, CDR2 FNYEAQ. The CDR3 runs to 15 residues. Trimming cost V 6 bases and J 12 bases, with 26 bases left between them. CDR3 sequence: CASSREPNKLQVPFF. CDR3 coding DNA: TGTGCCAGCAGTCGAGAACCCAATAAGTTGCAAGTTCCTTTCTTT. Combining the CDR3 with reference TRBV7-6 and TRBJ1-1 gives the whole variable domain GAGVSQSPRYKVTKRGQDVALRCDPISGHVSLYWYRQALGQGPEFLTYFNYEAQQDKSGLPNDRFSAERPEGSISTLTIQRTEQRDSAMYRCASSREPNKLQVPFFGQGTRLTVV.

The chain is built from TRBV5-1 and TRBJ1-6, with TRBD1 as a possible D gene (5 bases). CDR1 is SGHRS and CDR2 is YFSETQ in the germline V gene. This CDR3 spans 15 amino acids. The V end lost 2 bases, the J end lost 5 bases, and 11 bases lay between the germline ends. CDR3 DNA sequence: TGCGCCAGCAGCTTTGCAGGGCTGGATAATTCACCCCTCCACTTT. It translates to CASSFAGLDNSPLHF.

This chain connects TRBV18 to TRBJ2-7, with 7 bases aligning to TRBD2. Germline V gene lookup returns CDR1 KGHSH and CDR2 LQKENI. V lost 3 bases to trimming and J lost 5 bases; unmatched junction nucleotides: 13. This CDR3 comprises 16 residues. This chain's CDR3 is CASSPSLGGIRNEQYF. The CDR3 DNA follows: TGTGCCAGCTCACCCTCCTTGGGGGGGATAAGGAACGAGCAGTACTTC.